This TCR beta chain was sequenced in a study of blood T cell repertoires in COVID-19. This CDR3 contains 15 residues. Germline CDR1 MNHNY, CDR2 SVGAGI (reference sequence). The J segment lost 0 bases and the V segment lost 5 bases, leaving 6 bases of the junction unmatched. TCRdb keeps only in-frame clones here, not all; method: immunoSEQ multiplex PCR. The sample shows about 250,000 clones, about 80% of them seen only once. This sequence originates from a man older than 75 with acute or convalescent COVID-19. Sequencing input: peripheral blood. The V gene is TRBV6-6, the J gene TRBJ2-7, with 8 bases aligning to TRBD1. DNA for the CDR3: TGTGCCAGCAGTCCCCGGGACAGGAGCTCCTACGAGCAGTACTTC. It codes for CASSPRDRSSYEQYF.